This T cell receptor beta chain originates from a study of blood T cell repertoires in COVID-19. In the study overall: COVID-19 samples from acute and convalescent phases originated in the United States, Italy and Spain. Nucleic acid was either cDNA or gDNA, and it came from T cells, B-cell-depleted T cells, or PBMCs.

The authors' processing: Amplification of reference gene primers was used by the study to estimate nucleated cell counts. Sequencing used immunoSEQ multiplex PCR; TCRdb keeps in-frame clones, though not all of them. The V and J calls and clone size were taken over from that table, and D and trimming were inferred from the DNA. The sample comprises approximately 200,000 clones, about 80% of which are singletons, and 7.8% rests with the top ten. Germline CDR1 is SGHAT and CDR2 is FQDESV (reference sequence). The CDR3 contains 14 residues. V was cut by 2 bases and J by 4 bases, with 9 bases left in between. Enrolment of Seattle patients took place during active infection, and they were followed longitudinally.

What was sequenced was peripheral blood. The receptor was derived from a woman of 80 years or more with COVID-19, enrolled during active disease. The rearrangement uses TRBV11-1 and TRBJ2-1; D remains ambiguous. The CDR3 nucleotides are TGTGCCAGCAGCTTAAGAAGAGATTACAATGAGCAGTTCTTC. Protein sequence: CASSLRRDYNEQFF.